This T cell receptor (beta chain) was recorded in a study of cytotoxic CD8 clonotypes in ibrutinib-treated CLL. The targeted sequencing depth was 1 in 200,000 to 1 in 1 million T cells. The assay was immunoSEQ multiplex PCR, and TCRdb's table has in-frame clones only and misses some. The table has tens of thousands of clones, 70% to 90% seen once. Trimming shortened V by 5 bases and J by 10 bases, and 14 bases separated the two germline ends. Germline assignment: CDR1 SGHVS and CDR2 FQNEAQ. CDR3 length: 12 residues. This receptor was identified in a human donor with chronic lymphocytic leukemia. V and J are TRBV7-8 and TRBJ1-2, with TRBD1 as a possible D gene (5 bases). This sample comprised PBMCs, obtained before ibrutinib treatment. The CDR3 bases are TGTGCCAGCAGCGCCAGCAGGGTCCCCTACACCTTC. Protein: CASSASRVPYTF.